The 27 T cell receptor beta chains below come from one sample, sequenced in a study of PD-L1 blockade in urothelial cancer. The assay was immunoSEQ multiplex PCR, and TCRdb's table has in-frame clones only and misses some. The sample lists about 84,000 clones, roughly 90% occurring once. The sequencing used PBMCs, collected around atezolizumab (anti-PD-L1) treatment. These receptors were taken from a man in his 60s with urothelial cancer.

This clone is a singleton in its sample. The rearrangement links TRBV10-1 to TRBJ2-5; TRBD2 matches at 8 bases. V trimming: 10 bases; J trimming: 3 bases; junction bases outside the gene matches: 4. The CDR3 contains 12 residues. Germline CDR1 is WNHNN and CDR2 is SYGVQD (reference sequence). CDR3 bases: TGCGCCACCCTGACTAGCGAAGAGACCCAGTACTTC. As protein: CATLTSEETQYF.

With respect to this clone: An end of the junction differs from the germline gene, which may be a read error. The V and J genes are TRBV7-7 and TRBJ2-1, with TRBD1 identical over 9 bases. This CDR3 region has 15 residues. The V gene's germline CDR1 is SSHAT and CDR2 FNYEAQ (reference sequence). The CDR3 protein is CASSLARTGAGEQFF. In DNA, the CDR3 is TGTGCTAGCAGCTTAGCCCGGACAGGGGCCGGTGAGCAGTTCTTC.

V gene TRBV21-1 combines with J gene TRBJ1-2; TRBD1 reflects the table's D call only, with no check against the DNA. TRBV21-1 is a pseudogene locus. This CDR3 is built from 13 residues. CDR3 in DNA: TGTGCCAGCAGCAAGGGACAGGCCTATGGCTACACCTTC. Translating gives CASSKGQAYGYTF.

Only a few counts were recorded for this clone. CDR3 sequence (DNA): TGTGCCAGCAGCTTGGGTATGTCTACAGGGGCGAACTATGGCTACACCTTC. Its protein is CASSLGMSTGANYGYTF. V is TRBV5-4 and J is TRBJ1-2; 7 nucleotides agree with TRBD1. The germline CDR1 and CDR2 sequences are SGHNT and YYREEE (reference sequence). This CDR3 is 17 amino acids long. V dropped 0 bases and J dropped 2; count of bases not matched to a gene: 10.

The V gene is TRBV30, the J gene TRBJ2-7, with 9 bases matching TRBD1. CDR1 GTSNPN and CDR2 SVGIG come from the germline V gene (reference sequence). This CDR3 region has 14 residues. The V gene end was trimmed by 5 bases and the J gene end by 5 bases; junction bases not matched to a gene: 10. The CDR3 loop is CAWGPGQGSNEQYF. CDR3 sequence (DNA): TGTGCCTGGGGACCGGGACAGGGAAGCAACGAGCAGTACTTC.

The rearrangement links TRBV6-5 to TRBJ1-5; 11 nucleotides line up with TRBD1. Trimming removed 6 bases from V and 7 bases from J; junction bases left unmatched: 8. In germline, CDR1 is MNHEY, CDR2 SVGAGI. The CDR3 totals 15 residues. CDR3 in DNA: TGTGCCAGCAGCCCCGGACAGGGGGCTTTCCAGCCCCAGCATTTT. Amino acids: CASSPGQGAFQPQHF.

The chain combines TRBV14 with TRBJ1-2; D not resolved. CDR1 and CDR2 from the germline V gene are SGHDN and FVKESK. This CDR3 is 14 amino acids long. Trimming left V 2 bases short and J 11 bases short, with 18 bases between. CDR3 in DNA: TGTGCCAGCAGCCAAACCCCTCGACGCGGCGGGTACACCTTC. This gives the protein CASSQTPRRGGYTF.

The chain uses TRBV7-2 and TRBJ2-3; D is perhaps TRBD2 (5 bases). V lost 5 bases to trimming and J lost 5 bases, with 14 bases between them. Germline CDR1 and CDR2: SGHTA and FQGNSA. This CDR3 has 14 residues. The CDR3 region has the DNA TGTGCCAGCAGCATTGGACTGGAGCGAGATACGCAGTATTTT. Amino acids: CASSIGLERDTQYF. The full variable domain, its missing parts supplied by reference TRBV7-2 and TRBJ2-3, is GAGVSQSPSNKVTEKGKDVELRCDPISGHTALYWYRQSLGQGLEFLIYFQGNSAPDKSGLPSDRFSAERTGGSVSTLTIQRTQQEDSAVYLCASSIGLERDTQYFGPGTRLTVL.

This clone was recorded only once. The gene calls are TRBV10-3 and TRBJ2-5; 9 bases map to TRBD2. In germline, CDR1 is ENHRY, CDR2 SYGVKD. Trimming removed 4 bases from V and 2 bases from J; junction bases left unmatched: 8. The CDR3 spans 16 residues. The CDR3 here is CAISGGQAGGQETQYF. In DNA, the CDR3 is TGTGCCATCAGTGGGGGCCAAGCGGGGGGTCAAGAGACCCAGTACTTC.

V gene TRBV19 combines with J gene TRBJ2-4, with D maybe TRBD1 (5 bases). The CDR3 contains 15 residues. Trimming took off 3 bases at V and 0 bases at J, with 9 bases between the two ends. The germline gives CDR1 LNHDA, CDR2 SQIVND (reference sequence). CDR3: CASSISGRAKNIQYF. CDR3 nucleotide sequence: TGTGCCAGTAGTATTTCAGGGCGAGCCAAAAACATTCAGTACTTC.

This chain uses TRBV30 with TRBJ1-1; weak D call: TRBD1 (5 bases). V shed 5 bases and J shed 8 bases, with 15 bases lying between them. The germline CDR1 and CDR2 sequences are GTSNPN and SVGIG (reference sequence). The CDR3 is made up of 12 amino acids. In nucleotides, the CDR3 is TGTGCCTGGGGGTTCAGGGAAAGCGAAGCTTTCTTT. Residues: CAWGFRESEAFF.

The chain links TRBV4-2 to TRBJ2-7; 9 positions agree with TRBD1. From germline, CDR1 is LGHNA and CDR2 YNFKEQ. The CDR3 loop spans 15 amino acids. With V trimmed by 1 base and J by 3 bases, 4 bases remained unmatched. The CDR3 sequence: CASSQAPGQGYEQYF. The CDR3 coding sequence is TGTGCCAGCAGCCAAGCTCCGGGACAGGGCTACGAGCAGTACTTC.

The CDR3 loop reads CASSYAYPGELFF. The CDR3 DNA follows: TGTGCCAGCAGTTACGCGTACCCCGGGGAGCTGTTTTTT. V usage is TRBV27 and J usage is TRBJ2-2; D unclear. Trimming stripped 4 bases from V and 6 bases from J, with 9 bases between. CDR1 and CDR2 from the germline V gene are MNHEY and SMNVEV (reference sequence). The CDR3 has 13 amino acids.

J is TRBJ2-1 and V is TRBV27, with TRBD2 identical over 8 bases. There are 14 residues in the CDR3. V lost 3 bases, J lost 3 bases, and 1 base stayed unmatched. Germline V gene data show CDR1 as MNHEY and CDR2 as SMNVEV (reference sequence). The CDR3 is CASSLSGSYNEQFF. The CDR3 nucleotides are TGTGCCAGCAGTTTGAGCGGGAGCTACAATGAGCAGTTCTTC.

V gene TRBV28 combines with J gene TRBJ2-7, with D perhaps matching TRBD1 (6 bases). The V gene's germline CDR1 is MDHEN and CDR2 SYDVKM. The CDR3 spans 16 residues. Trimming pared 1 base from V and 2 bases from J, leaving 15 bases between. The CDR3 sequence is CASSLSAGDAAYEQYF. The CDR3 DNA is TGTGCCAGCAGTTTATCCGCAGGGGACGCAGCCTACGAGCAGTACTTC. The full variable domain, rest sourced from reference TRBV28 and TRBJ2-7, is DVKVTQSSRYLVKRTGEKVFLECVQDMDHENMFWYRQDPGLGLRLIYFSYDVKMKEKGDIPEGYSVSREKKERFSLILESASTNQTSMYLCASSLSAGDAAYEQYFGPGTRLTVT.

This chain joins TRBV5-1 and TRBJ2-1, with 13 bases fitting TRBD2. The CDR3 consists of 21 residues. J gave up 6 bases and V 2 bases, and 20 bases lay outside the gene matches. Looked up from germline, CDR1 is SGHRS and CDR2 is YFSETQ. The CDR3 loop is CASSLKGLGGTSGIKANEQFF. As DNA, the CDR3 is TGCGCCAGCAGCTTAAAGGGACTAGGCGGGACTAGCGGGATTAAAGCCAATGAGCAGTTCTTC.

The chain recombines TRBV2 with TRBJ1-1; unclear D gene. This CDR3 has 14 residues. Germline-derived CDR1 and CDR2 are SNHLY and FYNNEI. Deletions cut 9 bases from V and 5 bases from J, with 19 bases between. In DNA form, the CDR3 reads TGTGCCAGTCTAGCCAGTTTGCCGGGGACTGAAGCTTTCTTT. It yields the protein CASLASLPGTEAFF.

The chain employs TRBV7-2 and TRBJ2-7; a weak D match, TRBD2 (5 bases). Germline CDR1 is SGHTA and CDR2 is FQGNSA. This CDR3 has 13 amino acids. Trimming shortened V by 3 bases and J by 6 bases, and 12 bases separated the two germline ends. The CDR3 sequence: CASSLMSAGEQYF. Written as DNA, the CDR3 is TGTGCCAGCAGCTTGATGAGCGCGGGCGAGCAGTACTTC.

The rearrangement links TRBV5-1 to TRBJ2-5, with D possibly being TRBD2 (5 bases). V was cut by 0 bases and J by 7 bases, with 19 bases left in between. Germline lookup yields CDR1 SGHRS and CDR2 YFSETQ. This CDR3 has 16 amino acids. The CDR3 loop reads CASSLAVGEGWGTQYF. As DNA, the CDR3 is TGCGCCAGCAGCTTGGCGGTCGGGGAAGGATGGGGGACCCAGTACTTC.

V usage is TRBV19 and J usage is TRBJ1-5; 7 bases fit TRBD1. CDR3 size: 15 residues. Trimming cost V 3 bases and J 3 bases; bases outside gene matches: 5. Germline CDR1 and CDR2: LNHDA and SQIVND (reference sequence). Here the CDR3 DNA reads TGTGCCAGTAGTATTACGGGACAGTACAATCAGCCCCAGCATTTT. Protein: CASSITGQYNQPQHF.

The chain is built from TRBV9 and TRBJ1-3, with TRBD1 matching over 8 bases. V shed 4 bases and J 3 bases; nucleotides not matched to a gene: 9. This CDR3 is built from 16 residues. CDR1 and CDR2 from the germline V gene are SGDLS and YYNGEE. The CDR3 loop is CASSPRQGRDGNTIYF. The DNA for the CDR3 is TGTGCCAGCAGCCCACGACAGGGGAGGGATGGAAACACCATATATTTT.

The chain carries TRBV6-1 and TRBJ2-1; tentative D call: TRBD2 (5 bases). The CDR3 loop spans 13 amino acids. Germline values: CDR1 MNHNS, CDR2 SASEGT. Trimming pared 4 bases from V and 5 bases from J, leaving 9 bases between. The chain's CDR3 is CASSGTVNNEQFF. DNA of the CDR3: TGTGCCAGCAGTGGGACTGTTAACAATGAGCAGTTCTTC.

The chain carries TRBV13 and TRBJ2-5; 7 bases fit TRBD2. After removal of 5 bases from V and 2 bases from J, the junction contained 8 bases not matched to a gene. Germline CDR1 PRHDT, CDR2 FYEKMQ (reference sequence). The CDR3 extends over 15 amino acids. The CDR3 DNA reads TGTGCCAGCAGCACCCGGGGTAGCGGGCAAGAGACCCAGTACTTC. Translating it yields CASSTRGSGQETQYF.

This clone was counted only a few times. The chain recombines TRBV19 with TRBJ1-2, with D tentatively TRBD1 (6 bases). Trimming took 5 bases from V and 7 from J, leaving 17 bases between them. Germline V gene lookup returns CDR1 LNHDA and CDR2 SQIVND (reference sequence). This CDR3 has 14 amino acids. CDR3 sequence: CASSVRDNLGGYTF. CDR3 DNA: TGTGCCAGTAGTGTCCGGGACAATTTGGGTGGCTACACCTTC.

This chain uses TRBV28 with TRBJ1-2; no reliable D call. Germline lookup yields CDR1 MDHEN and CDR2 SYDVKM. V dropped 2 bases and J dropped 6 bases, with 7 bases sitting between them. The CDR3 covers 12 residues. CDR3 bases: TGTGCCAGCAGTTTAGGCACCGATGGCTACACCTTC. This encodes CASSLGTDGYTF.

This chain uses TRBV19 with TRBJ2-7; TRBD2 is a possible D gene (6 bases). V dropped 5 bases and J dropped 0 bases, with 11 bases sitting between them. Germline CDR1 and CDR2: LNHDA and SQIVND (reference sequence). This CDR3 is 14 amino acids long. CDR3 protein: CASSPGTDSYEQYF. In DNA, the CDR3 is TGTGCCAGTAGTCCCGGGACTGACTCCTACGAGCAGTACTTC. Looking up the rest from reference TRBV19 and TRBJ2-7 gives the full variable domain: DGGITQSPKYLFRKEGQNVTLSCEQNLNHDAMYWYRQDPGQGLRLIYYSQIVNDFQKGDIAEGYSVSREKKESFPLTVTSAQKNPTAFYLCASSPGTDSYEQYFGPGTRLTVT.

The chain links TRBV18 to TRBJ2-7; 11 nucleotides line up with TRBD1. Per the germline V gene, CDR1 is KGHSH and CDR2 is LQKENI. The CDR3 totals 14 residues. Losses at the gene ends were 9 bases for V and 3 bases for J; bases not matched to a gene: 7. The CDR3 DNA reads as TGTGCCAGTGACCCGGGACAGGGGGGCTACGAGCAGTACTTC. Protein sequence: CASDPGQGGYEQYF.